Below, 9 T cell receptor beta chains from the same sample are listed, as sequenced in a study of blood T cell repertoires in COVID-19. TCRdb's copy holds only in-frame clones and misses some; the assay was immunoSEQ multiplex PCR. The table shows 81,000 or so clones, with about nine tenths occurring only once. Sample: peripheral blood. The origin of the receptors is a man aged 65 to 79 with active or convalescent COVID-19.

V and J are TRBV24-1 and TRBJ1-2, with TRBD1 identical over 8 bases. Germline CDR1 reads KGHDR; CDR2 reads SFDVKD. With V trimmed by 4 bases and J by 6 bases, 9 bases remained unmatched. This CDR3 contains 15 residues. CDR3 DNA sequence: TGTGCCACCAGTGAACACGGACAGGGACTAAATGGCTACACCTTC. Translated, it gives CATSEHGQGLNGYTF.

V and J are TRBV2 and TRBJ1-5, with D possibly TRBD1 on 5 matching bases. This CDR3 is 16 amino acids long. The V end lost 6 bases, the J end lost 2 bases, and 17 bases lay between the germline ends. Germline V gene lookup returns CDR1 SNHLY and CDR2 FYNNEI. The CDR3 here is CASRTGTNSGNQPQHF. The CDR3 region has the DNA TGTGCCAGCAGGACCGGGACTAACTCTGGCAATCAGCCCCAGCATTTT.

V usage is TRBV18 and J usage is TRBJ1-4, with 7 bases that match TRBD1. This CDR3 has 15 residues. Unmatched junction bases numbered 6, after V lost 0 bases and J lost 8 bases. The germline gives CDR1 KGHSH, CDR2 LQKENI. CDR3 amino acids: CASSPPGGGEEKLFF. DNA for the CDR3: TGTGCCAGCTCACCACCTGGAGGGGGCGAGGAAAAACTGTTTTTT. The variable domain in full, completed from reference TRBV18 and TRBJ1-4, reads NAGVMQNPRHLVRRRGQEARLRCSPMKGHSHVYWYRQLPEEGLKFMVYLQKENIIDESGMPKERFSAEFPKEGPSILRIQQVVRGDSAAYFCASSPPGGGEEKLFFGSGTQLSVL.

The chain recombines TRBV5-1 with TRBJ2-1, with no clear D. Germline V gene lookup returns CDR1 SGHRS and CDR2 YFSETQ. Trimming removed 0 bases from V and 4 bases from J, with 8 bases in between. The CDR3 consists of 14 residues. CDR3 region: CASSLATEYNEQFF. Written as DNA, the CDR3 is TGCGCCAGCAGCTTGGCTACGGAGTACAATGAGCAGTTCTTC.

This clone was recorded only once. CDR3 amino acids: CASSVGSGGYNEQFF. CDR3 in DNA: TGTGCCAGCAGTGTAGGAAGCGGGGGATACAATGAGCAGTTCTTC. The V and J genes are TRBV2 and TRBJ2-1; the match to TRBD2 covers 8 bases. Unmatched junction bases numbered 6, after V lost 4 bases and J lost 4 bases. The CDR3 has 15 residues. CDR1 and CDR2 (germline): SNHLY, FYNNEI.

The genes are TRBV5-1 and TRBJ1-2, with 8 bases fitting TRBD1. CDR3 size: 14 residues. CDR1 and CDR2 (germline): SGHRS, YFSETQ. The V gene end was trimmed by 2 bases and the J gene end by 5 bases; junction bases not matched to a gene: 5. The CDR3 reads CASSLQGGGYGYTF. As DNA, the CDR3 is TGCGCCAGCAGCTTACAGGGGGGCGGGTATGGCTACACCTTC.

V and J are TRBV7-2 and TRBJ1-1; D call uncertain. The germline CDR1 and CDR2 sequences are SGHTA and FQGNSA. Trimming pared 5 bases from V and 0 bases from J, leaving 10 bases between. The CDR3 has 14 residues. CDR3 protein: CASSVSALNTEAFF. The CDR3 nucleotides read TGTGCCAGCAGCGTCAGTGCCCTGAACACTGAAGCTTTCTTT.

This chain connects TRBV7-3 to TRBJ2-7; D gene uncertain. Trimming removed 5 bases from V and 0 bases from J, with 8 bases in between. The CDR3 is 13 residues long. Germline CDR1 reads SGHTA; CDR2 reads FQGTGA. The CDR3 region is CASSPPGSYEQYF. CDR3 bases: TGTGCCAGCAGCCCACCGGGCTCCTACGAGCAGTACTTC. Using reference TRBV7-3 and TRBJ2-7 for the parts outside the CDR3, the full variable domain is GAGVSQTPSNKVTEKGKYVELRCDPISGHTALYWYRQSLGQGPEFLIYFQGTGAADDSGLPNDRFFAVRPEGSVSTLKIQRTERGDSAVYLCASSPPGSYEQYFGPGTRLTVT.

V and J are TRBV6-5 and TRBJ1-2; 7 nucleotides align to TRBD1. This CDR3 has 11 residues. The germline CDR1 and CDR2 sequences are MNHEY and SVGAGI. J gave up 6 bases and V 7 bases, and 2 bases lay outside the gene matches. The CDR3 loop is CASNRGNGYTF. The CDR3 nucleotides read TGTGCCAGCAACAGGGGTAATGGCTACACCTTC.